Each of the 22 T cell receptor beta chains below was sequenced from the same sample in a study of T cells in Graves' hyperthyroidism and ophthalmopathy. RNA transcripts were the template for amplifying TCR beta CDR3 regions. First-round RT-PCR with HTBI primers amplified the TCR CDR3 region. TCRdb called the multiplex PCR reads again in MiXCR, with one record for every CDR3 protein. There are roughly 560,000 distinct CDR3 sequences in the sample; around 15% occur only once, and roughly 4.5% lies in the top ten. Sequencing was done on a sample of blood. These TCRs come from a woman aged 40 to 50 with Graves' ophthalmopathy.

This clonotype appeared many times. The chain carries TRBV7-2 and TRBJ2-7; TRBD2 agrees at 8 bases. This CDR3 spans 14 amino acids. J was trimmed by 2 bases and V by 5 bases; bases with no gene match: 5. Germline CDR1 SGHTA, CDR2 FQGNSA. In nucleotides, the CDR3 is TGTGCCAGCAGCCCCGTAGCGGGGCCCTACGAGCAGTACTTC. It codes for CASSPVAGPYEQYF.

This clonotype was counted at least ten times. The chain has TRBV28 and TRBJ1-1; D might be TRBD1 (5 bases). Trimming took off 3 bases at V and 6 bases at J, with 11 bases between the two ends. Per the germline V gene, CDR1 is MDHEN and CDR2 is SYDVKM. This CDR3 comprises 13 residues. The CDR3 bases are TGTGCCAGCAGTTTTCGGGGGTGGTCTGAAGCTTTCTTT. It yields the protein CASSFRGWSEAFF.

This clonotype came up once. The rearrangement uses TRBV24-1 and TRBJ1-5; 8 nucleotides agree with TRBD1. This CDR3 is 16 amino acids long. The junction had 7 bases not matched to a gene; V was cut back by 4 bases and J by 3 bases. The germline V gene encodes CDR1 KGHDR and CDR2 SFDVKD. The CDR3 here is CATSDNGQGLNQPQHF. CDR3 nucleotide sequence: TGTGCCACCAGTGACAACGGACAGGGACTCAATCAGCCCCAGCATTTT.

In this sample, this clonotype turned up many times. CDR3 amino acids: CASSLTSLWVSGNTIYF. CDR3 bases: TGTGCCAGCAGCTTAACGAGCTTGTGGGTCTCTGGAAACACCATATATTTT. The rearrangement joins TRBV7-3 to TRBJ1-3; no clear D gene. CDR3 length: 17 residues. Germline assignment: CDR1 SGHTA and CDR2 FQGTGA. Trimming shortened V by 0 bases and J by 0 bases, and 12 bases separated the two germline ends.

The V and J genes are TRBV6-7 and TRBJ2-7, with a tentative D call TRBD1 (6 bases). TRBV6-7 is an ORF for which the function is uncertain. The V end lost 6 bases, the J end lost 4 bases, and 19 bases lay between the germline ends. There are 15 residues in the CDR3. The DNA for the CDR3 is TGTGCCAGCAGACCCCCCAACAGGGTTTTGTACGAGCAGTACTTC. As protein: CASRPPNRVLYEQYF.

The V and J genes are TRBV11-2 and TRBJ2-1, with 8 nucleotides matching TRBD2. The V gene's germline CDR1 is SGHAT and CDR2 FQNNGV. Trimming at V came to 5 bases and at J to 0 bases, leaving 6 bases not matched to a gene. CDR3 length equals 16 residues. The CDR3 bases are TGTGCCAGCAGCGAAACGGGGGGGAGCTCCTACAATGAGCAGTTCTTC. This sequence encodes CASSETGGSSYNEQFF.

The table lists this clonotype with a few counts. In nucleotides, the CDR3 is TGCGCCAGCAGCCCCTCATTGGGGGACACTGAAGCTTTCTTT. Protein sequence: CASSPSLGDTEAFF. The gene calls are TRBV4-1 and TRBJ1-1; TRBD1 is a possible D gene (5 bases). This CDR3 is built from 14 residues. Germline CDR1 is MGHRA and CDR2 is YSYEKL. Trimming stripped 4 bases from V and 3 bases from J, with 12 bases between.

At least ten counts were recorded for this clonotype. The gene calls are TRBV28 and TRBJ2-3; D not certain. The CDR3 has 12 amino acids. V lost 6 bases and J 6 bases, leaving 10 bases between the germline ends. Germline loops: CDR1 MDHEN, CDR2 SYDVKM. The CDR3 region has the DNA TGTGCCAGCAGCTCCGGCCCCGATACGCAGTATTTT. Amino acids: CASSSGPDTQYF. Full variable domain (missing parts from reference TRBV28 and TRBJ2-3): DVKVTQSSRYLVKRTGEKVFLECVQDMDHENMFWYRQDPGLGLRLIYFSYDVKMKEKGDIPEGYSVSREKKERFSLILESASTNQTSMYLCASSSGPDTQYFGPGTRLTVL.

This clonotype showed up many times. V usage is TRBV30 and J usage is TRBJ2-7; D gene ambiguous. The germline V and J ends were trimmed by 5 bases and 2 bases, with 7 bases remaining between them. The CDR3 loop spans 11 amino acids. In germline, CDR1 is GTSNPN, CDR2 SVGIG (reference sequence). The CDR3 bases are TGTGCCTGGGGGAAAACCTACGAGCAGTACTTC. Its protein product is CAWGKTYEQYF.

This clonotype was counted ten times or more. The chain is built from TRBV19 and TRBJ1-2; a possible D gene is TRBD1 (5 bases). From germline, CDR1 is LNHDA and CDR2 SQIVND (reference sequence). The CDR3 spans 13 residues. V lost 7 bases to trimming and J lost 4 bases, with 13 bases between them. The CDR3 region has the DNA TGTGCCAGTACCCACTCGAGGGGCTATGGCTACACCTTC. It codes for CASTHSRGYGYTF.

This rearrangement joins TRBV20-1 to TRBJ2-7; 14 nucleotides match TRBD2. V dropped 6 bases and J dropped 5; count of bases not matched to a gene: 6. Germline assignment: CDR1 DFQATT and CDR2 SNEGSKA (reference sequence). This CDR3 is built from 14 residues. CDR3 protein: CSAWGLAGDNEQYF. In DNA, the CDR3 is TGCAGTGCCTGGGGACTAGCGGGAGACAACGAGCAGTACTTC.

In this sample, this clonotype turned up many times. The chain carries TRBV6-1 and TRBJ1-2; D not resolved. Germline-derived CDR1 and CDR2 are MNHNS and SASEGT. V was cut by 1 base and J by 3 bases, with 12 bases left in between. There are 15 residues in the CDR3. The DNA for the CDR3 is TGTGCCAGCAGTGAAGGGACGAACCCGTACTATGGCTACACCTTC. Its protein product is CASSEGTNPYYGYTF.

The DNA for the CDR3 is TGTGCCAGCAGCACTAGCGGGAGGTCGGAGCAGTACTTC. Protein product: CASSTSGRSEQYF. This rearrangement joins TRBV28 to TRBJ2-7; 12 bases are a match to TRBD2. The germline V gene encodes CDR1 MDHEN and CDR2 SYDVKM. Trimming removed 6 bases from V and 7 bases from J; junction bases left unmatched: 4. The CDR3 extends over 13 amino acids.

V and J are TRBV4-2 and TRBJ2-7, with 12 nucleotides matching TRBD2. With V trimmed by 2 bases and J by 2 bases, 7 bases remained unmatched. CDR1 is LGHNA, CDR2 YNFKEQ, per germline. The CDR3 is 17 residues long. The CDR3 here is CASSQPGLAGITYEQYF. The CDR3 region has the DNA TGTGCCAGCAGCCAACCCGGACTAGCGGGAATAACCTACGAGCAGTACTTC.

This clonotype came up many times. The V and J genes are TRBV12-3 or TRBV12-4 and TRBJ2-4, with D possibly TRBD2 on 5 matching bases. Trimming shortened V by 4 bases and J by 5 bases, and 15 bases separated the two germline ends. This CDR3 is built from 15 residues. Here the CDR3 reads CASSSPSRGQNIQYF. The CDR3 DNA reads as TGTGCCAGCAGTTCCCCTAGCAGAGGCCAAAACATTCAGTACTTC.

This clonotype came up many times. The rearrangement links TRBV4-1 to TRBJ2-5; TRBD1 matches at 12 bases. CDR1 MGHRA and CDR2 YSYEKL come from the germline V gene. V was clipped by 4 bases and J by 5 bases; unmatched bases: 17. The CDR3 has 19 residues. CDR3 loop: CASSLGQGASGDSFETQYF. The DNA for the CDR3 is TGCGCCAGCAGCCTGGGACAGGGGGCCTCGGGGGACTCGTTTGAGACCCAGTACTTC.

This clonotype was seen repeatedly, ten times or more. V is TRBV28 and J is TRBJ1-5, with 10 positions matching TRBD1. This CDR3 region has 16 residues. Germline V lookup: CDR1 MDHEN, CDR2 SYDVKM. The J segment lost 5 bases and the V segment lost 6 bases, leaving 10 bases of the junction unmatched. CDR3 in DNA: TGTGCCAGCAGAAGAACCGGGACAGGGGACGATCAGCCCCAGCATTTT. Protein: CASRRTGTGDDQPQHF.

V gene TRBV28 combines with J gene TRBJ2-7; 7 positions agree with TRBD2. V was clipped by 9 bases and J by 4 bases; unmatched bases: 6. The CDR3 is 12 amino acids. Germline V gives CDR1 MDHEN, CDR2 SYDVKM. Here the CDR3 reads CASREDHYEQYF. CDR3 nucleotide sequence: TGTGCCAGTCGGGAGGACCATTACGAGCAGTACTTC.

The table lists this clonotype with many counts. This chain uses TRBV28 with TRBJ2-7, with D uncertain. The V and J ends lost 6 bases and 5 bases respectively, with 11 bases between them. The germline V gene has CDR1 MDHEN and CDR2 SYDVKM. CDR3 length: 12 amino acids. CDR3 DNA sequence: TGTGCCAGCAGCCGCGGATTTGACGAGCAGTACTTC. It translates to CASSRGFDEQYF.

This clonotype was found many times. This chain connects TRBV7-8 to TRBJ1-2; TRBD1 matches at 8 bases. The germline CDR1 and CDR2 sequences are SGHVS and FQNEAQ. CDR3 size: 16 residues. J was trimmed by 8 bases and V by 2 bases; bases with no gene match: 13. The CDR3 DNA follows: TGTGCCAGCAGCTTAAGGTCAGGGGGCGCAGCAGAAGGCTACACCTTC. This encodes CASSLRSGGAAEGYTF.

This clonotype showed up many times. J is TRBJ2-5 and V is TRBV9; possibly TRBD1 for D (6 bases). The V end lost 4 bases, the J end lost 4 bases, and 20 bases lay between the germline ends. The CDR3 has 16 residues. Germline-derived CDR1 and CDR2 are SGDLS and YYNGEE. CDR3 in amino acids: CASSRTRDTRGETQYF. CDR3 DNA: TGTGCCAGCAGCAGAACCCGGGACACCCGTGGAGAGACCCAGTACTTC. The full variable domain, completed using reference TRBV9 and TRBJ2-5, is DSGVTQTPKHLITATGQRVTLRCSPRSGDLSVYWYQQSLDQGLQFLIQYYNGEERAKGNILERFSAQQFPDLHSELNLSSLELGDSALYFCASSRTRDTRGETQYFGPGTRLLVL.

This chain connects TRBV13 to TRBJ1-6; 10 nucleotides align to TRBD1. The CDR3 is 16 residues long. After removal of 4 bases from V and 6 bases from J, the junction contained 6 bases not matched to a gene. Germline V gene lookup returns CDR1 PRHDT and CDR2 FYEKMQ (reference sequence). The CDR3 loop is CASSSRTGGSNSPLHF. The CDR3 bases are TGTGCCAGCAGCTCCCGGACAGGGGGTAGTAATTCACCCCTCCACTTT.